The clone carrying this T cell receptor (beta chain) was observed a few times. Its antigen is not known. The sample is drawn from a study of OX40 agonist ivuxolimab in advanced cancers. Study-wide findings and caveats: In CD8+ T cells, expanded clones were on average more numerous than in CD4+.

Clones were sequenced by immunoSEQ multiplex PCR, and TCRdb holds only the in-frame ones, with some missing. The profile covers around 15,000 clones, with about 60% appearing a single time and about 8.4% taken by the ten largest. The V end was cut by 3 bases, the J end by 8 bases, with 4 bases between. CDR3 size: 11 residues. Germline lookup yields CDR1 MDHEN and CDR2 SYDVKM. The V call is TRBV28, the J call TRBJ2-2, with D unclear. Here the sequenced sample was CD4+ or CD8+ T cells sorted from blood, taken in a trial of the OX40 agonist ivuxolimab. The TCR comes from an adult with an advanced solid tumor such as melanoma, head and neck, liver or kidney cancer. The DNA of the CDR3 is TGTGCCAGCAGTTTTTCTGGGGAGCTGTTTTTT. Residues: CASSFSGELFF.